Following are 4 T cell receptor beta chains from one sample sequenced in a study of early T cells in non-severe SARS-CoV-2 infection. TCRdb redid the calling of the 5' RACE reads with MiXCR, one entry per CDR3 protein. The repertoire holds about 52,000 distinct CDR3 sequences, with about 11% as singletons. The sequenced material came from whole blood. The receptors come from an adult who was a healthcare worker with PCR-confirmed SARS-CoV-2 infection or an uninfected control (not recorded which).

The V gene is TRBV28, the J gene TRBJ1-4; no clear D. The CDR3 runs 11 residues. Trimming took off 5 bases at V and 6 bases at J, with 4 bases between the two ends. Germline CDR1 and CDR2: MDHEN and SYDVKM. The CDR3 sequence is CASSDDEKLFF. As DNA, the CDR3 is TGTGCCAGCAGTGATGATGAAAAACTGTTTTTT.

In its sample, this clonotype was seen many times. CDR3 sequence (DNA): TGTGCCAGCAGCTTGGAGGGACAACGGGGGGATACGCAGTATTTT. It translates to CASSLEGQRGDTQYF. The chain combines TRBV11-1 with TRBJ2-3; possibly TRBD1 or TRBD2 for D (6 bases each). The V end was cut by 3 bases, the J end by 6 bases, with 16 bases between. Germline V CDR1 and CDR2: SGHAT, FQDESV (reference sequence). The CDR3 has 15 residues.

This clonotype was counted a few times. This chain joins TRBV19 and TRBJ2-7, with D uncertain. V lost 11 bases and J lost 7, with 12 bases in between. This CDR3 is 10 amino acids long. Germline CDR1 reads LNHDA; CDR2 reads SQIVND (reference sequence). The CDR3 nucleotides are TGTGCCCATAGGGCTAGAGAGCAGTACTTC. Its translation is CAHRAREQYF.

In this sample, this clonotype turned up many times. This chain connects TRBV6-5 to TRBJ1-5, with D perhaps TRBD1 (6 bases). CDR3 size: 15 residues. In germline, CDR1 is MNHEY, CDR2 SVGAGI. V was cut by 6 bases and J by 5 bases, with 17 bases left in between. Here the CDR3 reads CASRSGHRQDQPQHF. In nucleotides, the CDR3 is TGTGCCAGCAGATCGGGACACAGGCAAGATCAGCCCCAGCATTTT.